The T cell receptor beta chain described here comes from a study of T cells after yellow fever vaccination. Regarding this clonotype: Relative to the germline gene, one junction end is altered; a read error may explain this.

The CDR3 spans 18 residues. TCRdb recomputed calls from the 5' RACE reads with MiXCR, one row per CDR3 protein. The table includes roughly 300,000 distinct CDR3 sequences, around 6.8% detected once. The chain employs TRBV12-3 or TRBV12-4 and TRBJ2-1; D tentatively reads TRBD1 or TRBD2 (5 bases each). The starting material was PBMCs, obtained about 41 days after the first yellow fever vaccination. This TCR came from a man aged 18 to 30 who received the YFV17D yellow fever vaccine. The CDR3 DNA follows: TGTGCCAGCTGTTTAACCCTCGGCGGGCAGGGCTCCTACAATGAGCAGTTCTTC. The encoded protein is CASCLTLGGQGSYNEQFF.